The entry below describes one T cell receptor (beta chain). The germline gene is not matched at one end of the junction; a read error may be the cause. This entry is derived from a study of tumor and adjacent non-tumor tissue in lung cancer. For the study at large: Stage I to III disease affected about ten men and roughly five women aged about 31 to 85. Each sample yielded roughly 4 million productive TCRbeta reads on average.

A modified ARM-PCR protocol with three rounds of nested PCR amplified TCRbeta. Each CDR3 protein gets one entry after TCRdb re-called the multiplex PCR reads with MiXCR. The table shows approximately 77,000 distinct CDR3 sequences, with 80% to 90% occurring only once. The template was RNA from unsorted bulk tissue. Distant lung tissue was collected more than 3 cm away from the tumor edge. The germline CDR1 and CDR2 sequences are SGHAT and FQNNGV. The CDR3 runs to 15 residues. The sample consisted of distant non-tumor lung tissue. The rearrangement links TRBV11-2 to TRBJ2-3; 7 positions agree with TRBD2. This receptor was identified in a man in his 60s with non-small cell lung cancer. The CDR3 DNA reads TGTGACAGCAGTTTTTTCCTAGCGGTGGCCGATACGCAGTATTTT. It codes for CDSSFFLAVADTQYF. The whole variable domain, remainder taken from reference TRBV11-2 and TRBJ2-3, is EAGVAQSPRYKIIEKRQSVAFWCNPISGHATLYWYQQILGQGPKLLIQFQNNGVVDDSQLPKDRFSAERLKGVDSTLKIQPAKLEDSAVYLCDSSFFLAVADTQYFGPGTRLTVL.